Sequencing of this T cell receptor (beta chain) was carried out in a study of cytomegalovirus exposure and HLA in healthy donors. The PCR had 60 Vbeta and 13 Jbeta primers. Sequencing used immunoSEQ multiplex PCR; TCRdb keeps in-frame clones, though not all of them. This table has about 200,000 clones, less than 90% appearing once. Germline V CDR1 and CDR2: SGHRS, YFSETQ. V was trimmed by 4 bases and J by 3 bases, leaving 10 bases between them. CDR3 length equals 13 residues. This clone appeared once. The TCR was taken from a woman aged 25 to 39 in good health and CMV-seronegative. Source material: PBMCs. This sequence joins TRBV5-1 and TRBJ2-5; D is unresolved. Here the CDR3 reads CASSLQVEETQYF. The DNA for the CDR3 is TGCGCCAGCAGCCTCCAGGTCGAAGAGACCCAGTACTTC.